Each of the 5 T cell receptor beta chains below was sequenced from the same sample in a study of shared clonotypes between healthy human individuals. The repertoire was sequenced with immunoSEQ multiplex PCR; TCRdb's copy has only in-frame clones and lacks some. Among about 490,000 clones listed, around 80% were seen once. Sequencing was done on a sample of PBMCs. The origin of the receptors is a woman in her thirties or forties in good health. Some clones in this sample may be carry-over from other donors' samples.

The sample holds one count of this clone. The chain carries TRBV2 and TRBJ2-3, with 10 bases that match TRBD2. Per germline, CDR1 SNHLY and CDR2 FYNNEI. After removal of 8 bases from V and 3 bases from J, the junction contained 5 bases not matched to a gene. The CDR3 runs to 14 residues. The CDR3, as DNA: TGTGCCAGCCTAGCGGGAGTACGGACAGATACGCAGTATTTT. Residues: CASLAGVRTDTQYF.

The rearrangement uses TRBV19 and TRBJ2-1, with 13 bases that match TRBD2. This CDR3 has 16 residues. Germline CDR1 is LNHDA and CDR2 is SQIVND (reference sequence). J gave up 4 bases and V 3 bases, and 3 bases lay outside the gene matches. The CDR3 region is CASSIGLAGVYNEQFF. The CDR3 nucleotides read TGTGCCAGTAGTATCGGACTAGCGGGAGTGTACAATGAGCAGTTCTTC.

By sample fraction, this clone is medium-sized. This specimen includes other DNA sequences encoding the same CDR3. V and J are TRBV4-3 and TRBJ2-7; a weak D match, TRBD2 (6 bases). CDR1 is LGHNA, CDR2 YSLEER, per germline. Trimming shortened V by 2 bases and J by 2 bases, and 10 bases separated the two germline ends. CDR3 length equals 14 residues. CDR3 protein: CASSQFAGPYEQYF. CDR3 sequence (DNA): TGCGCCAGCAGCCAATTTGCGGGGCCCTACGAGCAGTACTTC.

This clone was picked up one time. This sequence joins TRBV5-4 and TRBJ2-5; D could derive from TRBD1 or TRBD2 (5 bases each). This CDR3 is 14 amino acids long. CDR1 is SGHNT, CDR2 YYREEE, per germline (reference sequence). V was shortened by 7 bases and J by 5 bases, with 18 bases between the two germline ends. The CDR3 is CASGRPGRGETQYF. CDR3 coding DNA: TGTGCCAGCGGTAGGCCGGGGCGAGGCGAGACCCAGTACTTC. Supplemented by reference TRBV5-4 and TRBJ2-5, the full variable domain reads ETGVTQSPTHLIKTRGQQVTLRCSSQSGHNTVSWYQQALGQGPQFIFQYYREEENGRGNFPPRFSGLQFPNYSSELNVNALELDDSALYLCASGRPGRGETQYFGPGTRLLVL.

The chain uses TRBV28 and TRBJ2-3; D is undetermined. The germline V and J ends were trimmed by 2 bases and 5 bases, with 5 bases remaining between them. The CDR3 is 12 residues long. Germline lookup yields CDR1 MDHEN and CDR2 SYDVKM. The CDR3 sequence: CASSLLVDTQYF. Written as DNA, the CDR3 is TGTGCCAGCAGTTTACTAGTAGATACGCAGTATTTT.